The 32 T cell receptor beta chains listed next were all sequenced from one sample in a study of shared clonotypes between healthy human individuals. Libraries were prepared by immunoSEQ multiplex PCR; TCRdb keeps only in-frame clonotypes and omits some of them. The table includes more than 2 million clones, about 95% detected once. CD8 cells regarded as naive lacked CD45RO, were positively chosen for CCR7, and omitted terminally differentiated effector memory CD45RA+ cells. Sequencing was done on a sample of naive CD8+ T cells sorted from blood. These receptors were obtained from a man aged 18 to 30 in good health.

This chain connects TRBV7-8 to TRBJ2-7, with 9 bases aligning to TRBD2. Germline trimming cut 1 base from V and 4 bases from J; bases unmatched to any gene: 2. The CDR3 length is 14 residues. Germline CDR1 SGHVS, CDR2 FQNEAQ. In DNA, the CDR3 is TGTGCCAGCAGCTTAGGACTAGCGGTGTACGAGCAGTACTTC. Its translation is CASSLGLAVYEQYF.

The J gene is TRBJ2-1, the V gene TRBV27; D assignment may be TRBD1 or TRBD2 (6 bases each). The CDR3 extends over 15 amino acids. Germline V CDR1 and CDR2: MNHEY, SMNVEV (reference sequence). The V and J ends lost 4 bases and 10 bases respectively, with 20 bases between them. The CDR3 loop reads CASSSYLGGREEQFF. Here the CDR3 DNA reads TGTGCCAGCAGTTCCTACTTGGGGGGCCGGGAAGAGCAGTTCTTC.

About this clone itself: This CDR3 is also generated by other DNA sequences in the sample. V gene TRBV6-5 combines with J gene TRBJ2-7, with D possibly called TRBD1 or TRBD2 (5 bases each). CDR1 and CDR2 (germline): MNHEY, SVGAGI. This CDR3 has 14 amino acids. The V and J ends lost 2 bases and 2 bases respectively, with 10 bases between them. CDR3 sequence reads: CASSYAGTAYEQYF. The CDR3 DNA reads as TGTGCCAGCAGTTACGCCGGGACGGCCTACGAGCAGTACTTC.

The gene calls are TRBV5-5 and TRBJ1-2, with TRBD1 as a possible D gene (6 bases). V lost 4 bases and J lost 5, with 15 bases in between. This CDR3 spans 14 amino acids. Germline V gene lookup returns CDR1 SGHKS and CDR2 YYEKEE (reference sequence). Here the CDR3 reads CASSPLDSLYGYTF. The CDR3 region has the DNA TGTGCCAGCAGCCCCCTGGACAGCCTATATGGCTACACCTTC.

The chain couples TRBV19 to TRBJ2-7; 13 positions agree with TRBD2. The junction had 2 bases not matched to a gene; V was cut back by 4 bases and J by 2 bases. The CDR3 consists of 15 residues. CDR1 is LNHDA and CDR2 is SQIVND in the germline V gene (reference sequence). The CDR3: CASSTGTSGAYEQYF. The CDR3 nucleotides are TGTGCCAGTAGTACCGGGACTAGCGGGGCCTACGAGCAGTACTTC.

The V gene is TRBV6-1, the J gene TRBJ2-1, with D possibly matching TRBD1 (5 bases). CDR1 and CDR2 from the germline V gene are MNHNS and SASEGT. The CDR3 runs 15 residues. The V gene lost 3 bases and the J gene lost 10 bases, with 19 bases spanning the gap. This CDR3 reads CASSDKKGLVKEQFF. The CDR3 region has the DNA TGTGCCAGCAGTGATAAGAAGGGGCTAGTGAAAGAGCAGTTCTTC.

V gene TRBV4-1 combines with J gene TRBJ1-2; D is undetermined. Germline V gene lookup returns CDR1 MGHRA and CDR2 YSYEKL. The CDR3 runs to 15 residues. Deletions cut 0 bases from V and 4 bases from J, with 12 bases between. Here the CDR3 DNA reads TGCGCCAGCAGCCAAGAAGTCGGGCCAGTCTATGGCTACACCTTC. Protein: CASSQEVGPVYGYTF.

This chain uses TRBV5-8 with TRBJ1-2; tentatively, D is TRBD1 (6 bases). This CDR3 contains 13 residues. From germline, CDR1 is SGHTS and CDR2 YDEGEE. The V and J ends lost 0 bases and 5 bases respectively, with 8 bases between them. CDR3 DNA sequence: TGTGCCAGCAGCTTGGCCCAGGGGTATGGCTACACCTTC. The encoded protein is CASSLAQGYGYTF.

This clone was observed a single time. Within the sample, other DNA sequences also encode this same CDR3. J is TRBJ2-7 and V is TRBV2; D not certain. Trimming pared 7 bases from V and 3 bases from J, leaving 10 bases between. Germline V gene sequence: CDR1 SNHLY, CDR2 FYNNEI. CDR3 size: 12 residues. CDR3 sequence reads: CASMGRSYEQYF. CDR3 DNA: TGTGCCAGCATGGGCAGAAGCTACGAGCAGTACTTC.

The J gene is TRBJ2-1, the V gene TRBV7-8, with 7 nucleotides matching TRBD2. Losses at the gene ends were 5 bases for V and 4 bases for J; bases not matched to a gene: 8. The CDR3 loop spans 15 amino acids. The germline gives CDR1 SGHVS, CDR2 FQNEAQ. CDR3 DNA sequence: TGTGCCAGCAGCCCCAATGTGGGGGGGTACAATGAGCAGTTCTTC. Translated: CASSPNVGGYNEQFF.

The chain carries TRBV28 and TRBJ1-2, with 7 bases lining up with TRBD1. The V gene end was trimmed by 5 bases and the J gene end by 8 bases; junction bases not matched to a gene: 2. The CDR3 loop spans 11 amino acids. Germline-derived CDR1 and CDR2 are MDHEN and SYDVKM. The CDR3 loop reads CASSTGVGYTF. Written as DNA, the CDR3 is TGTGCCAGCAGTACAGGGGTCGGCTACACCTTC.

The chain couples TRBV5-4 to TRBJ2-3; unclear D gene. Trimming left V 4 bases short and J 0 bases short, with 6 bases between. The germline CDR1 and CDR2 sequences are SGHNT and YYREEE (reference sequence). The CDR3 totals 13 residues. For the CDR3, the DNA is TGTGCCAGCAGCGTAGCCAGCACAGATACGCAGTATTTT. It yields the protein CASSVASTDTQYF.

V gene TRBV9 combines with J gene TRBJ1-6; D remains ambiguous. This CDR3 is 15 amino acids long. CDR1 is SGDLS and CDR2 is YYNGEE in the germline V gene. The V end lost 0 bases, the J end lost 5 bases, and 9 bases lay between the germline ends. CDR3 amino acids: CASSVDGFDNSPLHF. In DNA form, the CDR3 reads TGTGCCAGCAGCGTAGATGGGTTCGATAATTCACCCCTCCACTTT.

V and J are TRBV13 and TRBJ1-6; D remains unclear. Trimming cost V 4 bases and J 8 bases, with 6 bases left between them. The CDR3 is 12 residues long. Germline CDR1 PRHDT, CDR2 FYEKMQ (reference sequence). The DNA for the CDR3 is TGTGCCAGCAGCTCCTCCCATTCACCCCTCCACTTT. This translates into CASSSSHSPLHF.

The J gene is TRBJ2-5, the V gene TRBV30; D remains ambiguous. The CDR3 is 12 amino acids. Looked up from germline, CDR1 is GTSNPN and CDR2 is SVGIG (reference sequence). V was clipped by 4 bases and J by 5 bases, with 11 bases between them. CDR3 in amino acids: CAWTSYGETQYF. The CDR3 DNA follows: TGTGCCTGGACCTCATACGGGGAGACCCAGTACTTC.

Written as DNA, the CDR3 is TGTGCCAGCAGCCAAGATCCCACCCCAGGGGACGAACTGTTTTTT. Translated: CASSQDPTPGDELFF. The chain has TRBV4-2 and TRBJ1-4; D is perhaps TRBD1 (6 bases). The germline CDR1 and CDR2 sequences are LGHNA and YNFKEQ. The CDR3 length is 15 residues. Trimming shortened V by 0 bases and J by 12 bases, and 17 bases separated the two germline ends.

Concerning this clone: A read error may be the cause here, since a much bigger clone is one base away. The chain joins TRBV13 to TRBJ1-2; D unclear. The CDR3 is made up of 13 amino acids. CDR1 is PRHDT and CDR2 is FYEKMQ in the germline V gene (reference sequence). V lost 5 bases and J lost 3, with 10 bases in between. CDR3 sequence (DNA): TGTGCCAGCAGCCCCCCCGGGGACTATGGCTACACCTTC. It translates to CASSPPGDYGYTF.

As concerns this clone: Other DNA sequences in this specimen translate into the identical CDR3. The chain links TRBV28 to TRBJ2-7; D possibly corresponds to TRBD1 (5 bases). The CDR3 has 14 amino acids. The germline V gene has CDR1 MDHEN and CDR2 SYDVKM. V shed 2 bases and J shed 0 bases, with 8 bases lying between them. Here the CDR3 DNA reads TGTGCCAGCAGTTTACAAGGGGACTCCTACGAGCAGTACTTC. Protein: CASSLQGDSYEQYF.

In regard to this clone: The sample holds other DNA sequences that translate to the same CDR3. The CDR3 is CASSELETQYF. CDR3 bases: TGTGCCAGCAGCGAGTTAGAGACCCAGTACTTC. V gene TRBV2 combines with J gene TRBJ2-5; no definite D call. Germline CDR1 is SNHLY and CDR2 is FYNNEI. Between the trimmed V and J ends, which lost 6 bases and 4 bases, there was a span of 6 bases. The CDR3 totals 11 residues. The full variable domain, rest sourced from reference TRBV2 and TRBJ2-5, is EPEVTQTPSHQVTQMGQEVILRCVPISNHLYFYWYRQILGQKVEFLVSFYNNEISEKSEIFDDQFSVERPDGSNFTLKIRSTKLEDSAMYFCASSELETQYFGPGTRLLVL.

A single count supports this clone. This chain connects TRBV13 to TRBJ2-1; 8 bases fit TRBD2. The CDR3 length is 11 residues. The germline V gene has CDR1 PRHDT and CDR2 FYEKMQ (reference sequence). The J segment lost 16 bases and the V segment lost 3 bases, leaving 5 bases of the junction unmatched. The CDR3 loop is CASSFSGNIFF. The DNA for the CDR3 is TGTGCCAGCAGCTTTAGCGGGAATATTTTCTTC.

The gene calls are TRBV2 and TRBJ2-3; 13 bases align to TRBD2. Germline values: CDR1 SNHLY, CDR2 FYNNEI. With 8 bases clipped from V and 1 base from J, the junction kept 6 bases outside the gene matches. This CDR3 comprises 16 residues. The CDR3 loop is CASDTSGGAGTDTQYF. CDR3 sequence (DNA): TGTGCCAGCGACACTAGCGGGGGGGCTGGCACAGATACGCAGTATTTT.

The chain recombines TRBV7-9 with TRBJ2-2, with D perhaps matching TRBD1 (6 bases). Germline assignment: CDR1 SEHNR and CDR2 FQNEAQ (reference sequence). This CDR3 contains 12 residues. The V end was cut by 5 bases, the J end by 8 bases, with 9 bases between. The CDR3 is CASSQDSGELFF. DNA of the CDR3: TGTGCCAGCAGCCAGGACAGTGGGGAGCTGTTTTTT.

The rearrangement uses TRBV11-2 and TRBJ1-1, with D hard to call. The germline CDR1 and CDR2 sequences are SGHAT and FQNNGV. V lost 5 bases and J 0 bases, leaving 4 bases between the germline ends. The length of the CDR3 is 12 residues. The CDR3 spells CASSEMNTEAFF. In DNA, the CDR3 is TGTGCCAGCAGCGAGATGAACACTGAAGCTTTCTTT.

A single count supports this clone. This sequence joins TRBV19 and TRBJ1-2, with 7 positions matching TRBD1. This CDR3 has 15 residues. Germline-derived CDR1 and CDR2 are LNHDA and SQIVND (reference sequence). Trimming at V came to 4 bases and at J to 0 bases, leaving 5 bases not matched to a gene. The CDR3 loop is CASSRQGHSNYGYTF. As DNA, the CDR3 is TGTGCCAGTAGTAGACAGGGCCATTCTAACTATGGCTACACCTTC.

This sequence joins TRBV14 and TRBJ2-7, with D perhaps TRBD1 or TRBD2 (5 bases each). V lost 2 bases to trimming and J lost 6 bases, with 11 bases between them. The length of the CDR3 is 13 residues. Germline CDR1 SGHDN, CDR2 FVKESK. The CDR3 sequence: CASSQLDGGEQYF. CDR3 bases: TGTGCCAGCAGCCAACTCGATGGGGGCGAGCAGTACTTC.

The CDR3 sequence is CASSYSLGYGTDTQYF. For the CDR3, the DNA is TGTGCCAGCAGTTACTCCTTGGGGTACGGCACAGATACGCAGTATTTT. V usage is TRBV6-6 and J usage is TRBJ2-3; no clear D gene. CDR1 and CDR2 (germline): MNHNY, SVGAGI (reference sequence). V was trimmed by 0 bases and J by 1 base, leaving 11 bases between them. This CDR3 contains 16 residues.

A remark on this clone: The junction and the germline gene differ at one end; a read error may be behind it. Other nucleotide sequences in the sample specify the same CDR3. J is TRBJ1-2 and V is TRBV30, with D possibly matching TRBD1 (6 bases). The germline V gene has CDR1 GTSNPN and CDR2 SVGIG (reference sequence). There are 15 residues in the CDR3. The CDR3 nucleotides are TGTGCCTGGAGTTTAGGAGAGGGGGGCGCCTATGGCTACACCTTT. This encodes CAWSLGEGGAYGYTF.

The chain carries TRBV2 and TRBJ2-5; 9 positions agree with TRBD2. V gave up 1 base and J gave up 3 bases; unmatched junction bases: 3. Germline V CDR1 and CDR2: SNHLY, FYNNEI. The CDR3 runs 15 residues. CDR3 in DNA: TGTGCCAGCAGTGAAGGAGCGGGGGGCGAAGAGACCCAGTACTTC. As protein: CASSEGAGGEETQYF.

This clone has just one count. Additional DNA sequences in this sample encode the identical CDR3. The chain links TRBV29-1 to TRBJ2-5; 9 nucleotides line up with TRBD1. The ends lost 5 bases at V and 3 bases at J; junction bases unmatched: 1. This CDR3 contains 12 residues. Germline loops: CDR1 SQVTM, CDR2 ANQGSEA. The CDR3 DNA follows: TGCAGCGTTTGGACAGGGGAAGAGACCCAGTACTTC. It specifies CSVWTGEETQYF.

This clone is a singleton in its sample. The chain links TRBV27 to TRBJ1-4; D is uncertain. The V end was cut by 7 bases, the J end by 1 base, with 7 bases between. Germline V gene lookup returns CDR1 MNHEY and CDR2 SMNVEV (reference sequence). The CDR3 totals 13 residues. The CDR3 loop is CASKDGTNEKLFF. DNA for the CDR3: TGTGCCAGCAAGGACGGAACTAATGAAAAACTGTTTTTT.

CDR3 residues: CASSNGPASPMYF. The CDR3 DNA reads TGTGCCAGCAGCAACGGGCCCGCGAGTCCCATGTACTTC. The chain is built from TRBV5-6 and TRBJ2-5; no firm D call. The CDR3 loop spans 13 amino acids. V was clipped by 4 bases and J by 13 bases, with 20 bases between them. Germline V CDR1 and CDR2: SGHDT, YYEEEE.

The chain is built from TRBV27 and TRBJ2-7; the match to TRBD1 covers 7 bases. The length of the CDR3 is 14 residues. Trimming removed 3 bases from V and 5 bases from J; junction bases left unmatched: 7. In germline, CDR1 is MNHEY, CDR2 SMNVEV (reference sequence). The CDR3 DNA is TGTGCCAGCAGTTTGCGGCAGGGGGATAACGAGCAGTACTTC. Residues: CASSLRQGDNEQYF.